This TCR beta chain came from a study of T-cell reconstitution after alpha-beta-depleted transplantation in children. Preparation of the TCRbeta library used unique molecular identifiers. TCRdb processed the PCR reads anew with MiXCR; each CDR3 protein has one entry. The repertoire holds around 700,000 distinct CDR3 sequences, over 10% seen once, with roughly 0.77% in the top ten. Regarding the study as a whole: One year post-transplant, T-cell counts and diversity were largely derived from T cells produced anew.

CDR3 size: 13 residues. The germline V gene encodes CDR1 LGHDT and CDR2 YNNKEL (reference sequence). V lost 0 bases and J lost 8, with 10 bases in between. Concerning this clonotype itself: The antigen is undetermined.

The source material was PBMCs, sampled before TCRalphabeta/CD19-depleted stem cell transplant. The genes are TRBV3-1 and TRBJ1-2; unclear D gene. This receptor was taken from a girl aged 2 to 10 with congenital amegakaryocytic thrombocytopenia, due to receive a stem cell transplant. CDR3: CASSQDTREGYTF. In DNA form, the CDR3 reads TGTGCCAGCAGCCAAGATACGAGAGAAGGCTACACCTTC.